These T cell receptor beta chains were read from a single sample in a study of shared clonotypes between healthy human individuals. The protocol was immunoSEQ multiplex PCR, while the TCRdb copy is restricted to in-frame clones and leaves out a portion. The table includes more than 900,000 clones, 75% to 80% detected once. The sample comprised memory CD4+ T cells from PBMCs. The receptors derive from a man between 18 and 29 years old in good health. Some clones in this sample may be carry-over from other donors' samples. CDR3s include the opening cysteine and the closing phenylalanine or tryptophan. A D gene is named only where the DNA matches it firmly. Clone size appears in some rows only: once, few, many, or a class for an expanded clone.

CDR3nt: TGTGCCAGCAGTTACTCCCCCGGGACACCCTTGGAGCAGTACTTC
CDR3aa: CASSYSPGTPLEQYF
j_gene: TRBJ2-7
v_gene: TRBV6-5
d_gene: -
abundance: -

CDR3nt: TGTGCCACCTCTGGACAGAGTAATGAAAAACTGTTTTTT
CDR3aa: CATSGQSNEKLFF
j_gene: TRBJ1-4
v_gene: TRBV2
d_gene: -
abundance: -

CDR3nt: TGTGCCAGCCGAGGAGGGGGCCCTGGAAACACCATATATTTT
CDR3aa: CASRGGGPGNTIYF
j_gene: TRBJ1-3
v_gene: TRBV19
d_gene: TRBD1
abundance: -

CDR3nt: TGCGCCAGCAGCCGAGTAGGAGCCACCGGGGAGCTGTTTTTT
CDR3aa: CASSRVGATGELFF
j_gene: TRBJ2-2
v_gene: TRBV4-3
d_gene: -
abundance: -

CDR3nt: TGCGCCAGCAGCTTGGCCGGCAGGGGCTACGAGCAGTACTTC
CDR3aa: CASSLAGRGYEQYF
j_gene: TRBJ2-7
v_gene: TRBV5-1
d_gene: -
abundance: -

CDR3nt: TGCGCCAGCAGCTTGTTTAGCACACAGAGCTCCTACAATGAGCAGTTCTTC
CDR3aa: CASSLFSTQSSYNEQFF
j_gene: TRBJ2-1
v_gene: TRBV5-1
d_gene: -
abundance: -

CDR3nt: TGCGCCAGCAGCCAAGCCCCAGGCACAGATACGCAGTATTTT
CDR3aa: CASSQAPGTDTQYF
j_gene: TRBJ2-3
v_gene: TRBV4-3
d_gene: -
abundance: -

CDR3nt: TGTGCCAGCATGGGATGGGAGACCCAGTACTTC
CDR3aa: CASMGWETQYF
j_gene: TRBJ2-5
v_gene: TRBV2
d_gene: -
abundance: once

CDR3nt: TGTGCCATCAGTGAATACGGAGGGAACTCCTACAATGAGCAGTTCTTC
CDR3aa: CAISEYGGNSYNEQFF
j_gene: TRBJ2-1
v_gene: TRBV10-3
d_gene: -
abundance: -

CDR3nt: TGTGCCAGCAGCTCACTAGCATTCTCCTACGAGCAGTACTTC
CDR3aa: CASSSLAFSYEQYF
j_gene: TRBJ2-7
v_gene: TRBV7-2
d_gene: -
abundance: -

CDR3nt: TGTGCCAGTAGTCTTGGACAGGGGAGAACTGAAGCTTTCTTT
CDR3aa: CASSLGQGRTEAFF
j_gene: TRBJ1-1
v_gene: TRBV19
d_gene: TRBD1
abundance: -

CDR3nt: TGTGCCAGCAGTGCGGTAGACGGTTATCAGCCCCAGCATTTT
CDR3aa: CASSAVDGYQPQHF
j_gene: TRBJ1-5
v_gene: TRBV2
d_gene: -
abundance: -

CDR3nt: TGTGCCAGCCGTAAATTTTCGGCGGCCGGGGAGCTGTTTTTT
CDR3aa: CASRKFSAAGELFF
j_gene: TRBJ2-2
v_gene: TRBV6-1
d_gene: -
abundance: -

CDR3nt: TGTGCCAGCTTGTCTCACAGGGACTCACCCCTCCACTTT
CDR3aa: CASLSHRDSPLHF
j_gene: TRBJ1-6
v_gene: TRBV6-6
d_gene: -
abundance: -

CDR3nt: TGCGCCAGCAGTGGACTAGCGGAGTCCGAGCAGTACTTC
CDR3aa: CASSGLAESEQYF
j_gene: TRBJ2-7
v_gene: TRBV10-2
d_gene: TRBD2
abundance: -

CDR3nt: TGTGCCAGCAGTCCCGGGACCGGAGGCTACACCTTC
CDR3aa: CASSPGTGGYTF
j_gene: TRBJ1-2
v_gene: TRBV6-5
d_gene: -
abundance: once

CDR3nt: TGTGCCAGCAGTGAGAAGGGACTCAATGAGCAGTTCTTC
CDR3aa: CASSEKGLNEQFF
j_gene: TRBJ2-1
v_gene: TRBV2
d_gene: -
abundance: -

CDR3nt: TGTGCCAGCAGCTTGGGACTAGCGGGAGGGACCACAGATACGCAGTATTTT
CDR3aa: CASSLGLAGGTTDTQYF
j_gene: TRBJ2-3
v_gene: TRBV7-6
d_gene: TRBD2
abundance: -

CDR3nt: TGTGCCAGCAGTTTCCGCAGGGGAAAAGGGAATCAGCCCCAGCATTTT
CDR3aa: CASSFRRGKGNQPQHF
j_gene: TRBJ1-5
v_gene: TRBV28
d_gene: -
abundance: -

CDR3nt: TGTGCCAGCAGTTACATCAGGGGAGACACTGAAGCTTTCTTT
CDR3aa: CASSYIRGDTEAFF
j_gene: TRBJ1-1
v_gene: TRBV6-6
d_gene: -
abundance: once

CDR3nt: TGTGCCTGGTCAGGTCTAGCGGTGAACACCGGGGAGCTGTTTTTT
CDR3aa: CAWSGLAVNTGELFF
j_gene: TRBJ2-2
v_gene: TRBV30
d_gene: TRBD2
abundance: -

CDR3nt: TGCGCCAGCAGCTTTGGGGATAGTATAACTGAAGCTTTCTTT
CDR3aa: CASSFGDSITEAFF
j_gene: TRBJ1-1
v_gene: TRBV5-1
d_gene: -
abundance: -

CDR3nt: TGTGCCAGCAGTTACCGGGACAAATCCTACGAGCAGTACTTC
CDR3aa: CASSYRDKSYEQYF
j_gene: TRBJ2-7
v_gene: TRBV6-6
d_gene: -
abundance: -

CDR3nt: TGTGCCAGCAGCTCACCCCCGGGACAGGTCCCCCAGCCCCAGCATTTT
CDR3aa: CASSSPPGQVPQPQHF
j_gene: TRBJ1-5
v_gene: TRBV9
d_gene: TRBD1
abundance: -

CDR3nt: TGCAGTGCTGGGCGACCCGGCGAGCAGTACTTC
CDR3aa: CSAGRPGEQYF
j_gene: TRBJ2-7
v_gene: TRBV20-1
d_gene: -
abundance: -

CDR3nt: TGCGCCAGCAGCTTGGGGAGTCCACTAGGGAACACTGAAGCTTTCTTT
CDR3aa: CASSLGSPLGNTEAFF
j_gene: TRBJ1-1
v_gene: TRBV5-1
d_gene: -
abundance: -

CDR3nt: TGTGCCAGCAGCTTAATTTACGGTGAAAAACTGTTTTTT
CDR3aa: CASSLIYGEKLFF
j_gene: TRBJ1-4
v_gene: TRBV7-3
d_gene: -
abundance: -

CDR3nt: TGTGCCAGCAGTCGGACAGGGATGAACACTGAAGCTTTCTTT
CDR3aa: CASSRTGMNTEAFF
j_gene: TRBJ1-1
v_gene: TRBV6-5
d_gene: TRBD1
abundance: -

CDR3nt: TGTGCCAGCTCACTATCCACGGCCAGCCATCAGCCCCAGCATTTT
CDR3aa: CASSLSTASHQPQHF
j_gene: TRBJ1-5
v_gene: TRBV18
d_gene: -
abundance: -

CDR3nt: TGTGCCAGCGCGAGGCCGGCGACAGATACGCAGTATTTT
CDR3aa: CASARPATDTQYF
j_gene: TRBJ2-3
v_gene: TRBV6-1
d_gene: -
abundance: -

CDR3nt: TGTGCCAGCAGCCCGGGACTAGCGTACGGTGGGGCCAACGTCCTGACTTTC
CDR3aa: CASSPGLAYGGANVLTF
j_gene: TRBJ2-6
v_gene: TRBV14
d_gene: TRBD2
abundance: many

CDR3nt: TGTGCCAGCAGCTGGACCACAAGCGGTAGGGAGTTCTTC
CDR3aa: CASSWTTSGREFF
j_gene: TRBJ2-1
v_gene: TRBV5-4
d_gene: -
abundance: -